The TCR beta chain under discussion was sequenced for a study of blood T cell repertoires in COVID-19. Generated by immunoSEQ multiplex PCR, the TCRdb table keeps only in-frame clones and is missing some. The table shows about 170,000 clones, with roughly 90% occurring only once. Germline CDR1 reads LGHDT; CDR2 reads YNNKEL (reference sequence). The CDR3 totals 15 residues. Deletions cut 5 bases from V and 4 bases from J, with 15 bases between. V and J are TRBV3-1 (or the pseudogene TRBV3-2) and TRBJ1-5; TRBD1 is a possible D gene (5 bases). The origin of this receptor is a woman aged 18-29 years who had recovered from COVID-19. The sequencing input was PBMCs or T cells enriched from blood (not recorded which). The CDR3 spells CASSSDARGNQPQHF. CDR3 nucleotide sequence: TGTGCCAGCAGCTCTGACGCTAGGGGAAATCAGCCCCAGCATTTT.